A single sample is the source of the 19 T cell receptor beta chains below, sequenced in a study of T-cell reconstitution after alpha-beta-depleted transplantation in children. It was with unique molecular identifiers that the TCRbeta library was prepared. TCRdb passed the PCR reads through MiXCR, listing each CDR3 protein once. The sample records about 480,000 distinct CDR3 sequences, around 12% being singletons. This specimen consisted of PBMCs from the stem cell graft donor, obtained from the stem cell graft. These receptors all come from a human donor who donated a stem cell graft to a child with combined immunodeficiency.

The chain links TRBV3-1 to TRBJ2-1; 11 bases line up with TRBD2. The CDR3 is made up of 14 amino acids. V gave up 4 bases and J gave up 10 bases; unmatched junction bases: 6. In germline, CDR1 is LGHDT, CDR2 YNNKEL (reference sequence). CDR3 DNA: TGTGCCAGCAGCCCCGGGACTAGCGGCCCAGAGCAGTTCTTC. Protein sequence: CASSPGTSGPEQFF.

This clonotype was seen at least ten times. The V gene is TRBV9, the J gene TRBJ2-3; TRBD2 matches 8 bases. V was clipped by 2 bases and J by 6 bases; unmatched bases: 8. This CDR3 has 15 residues. Per germline, CDR1 SGDLS and CDR2 YYNGEE. CDR3 region: CASSVGTRMRDTQYF. Here the CDR3 DNA reads TGTGCCAGCAGCGTGGGGACTAGGATGAGGGATACGCAGTATTTT.

This clonotype was detected once. CDR3 residues: CASSQGTGGGQPQHF. CDR3 DNA sequence: TGCGCCAGCAGCCAAGGGACAGGGGGCGGTCAGCCCCAGCATTTT. The gene calls are TRBV4-3 and TRBJ1-5; 11 bases fit TRBD1. CDR3 size: 15 residues. The J segment lost 6 bases and the V segment lost 1 base, leaving 2 bases of the junction unmatched. Germline CDR1 is LGHNA and CDR2 is YSLEER.

This clonotype has only a few counts. This sequence joins TRBV11-2 and TRBJ2-7; perhaps TRBD2 as D (5 bases). The CDR3 spans 13 residues. V was clipped by 1 base and J by 5 bases, with 9 bases between them. Germline CDR1 reads SGHAT; CDR2 reads FQNNGV. The CDR3 protein is CASSLGESNEQYF. The CDR3 nucleotides read TGTGCCAGCAGCTTAGGGGAGTCCAACGAGCAGTACTTC.

The chain combines TRBV4-3 with TRBJ1-1, with a weak D call TRBD1 (6 bases). Germline V CDR1 and CDR2: LGHNA, YSLEER. V shed 4 bases and J shed 4 bases, with 19 bases lying between them. This CDR3 is built from 16 residues. CDR3 region: CASSPQARGWGTEAFF. Here the CDR3 DNA reads TGCGCCAGCAGCCCACAAGCCAGGGGATGGGGCACTGAAGCTTTCTTT.

This clonotype was detected ten times or more. The V and J genes are TRBV29-1 and TRBJ2-3; no firm D call. The germline CDR1 and CDR2 sequences are SQVTM and ANQGSEA. Deletions cut 6 bases from V and 4 bases from J, with 8 bases between. The CDR3 runs 11 residues. DNA of the CDR3: TGCAGCGTCCCCGTCGCAGATACGCAGTATTTT. The encoded protein is CSVPVADTQYF.

This clonotype was observed many times. The chain couples TRBV20-1 to TRBJ2-3; 8 nucleotides agree with TRBD2. The CDR3 length is 15 residues. The germline gives CDR1 DFQATT, CDR2 SNEGSKA (reference sequence). With 3 bases clipped from V and 3 bases from J, the junction kept 8 bases outside the gene matches. CDR3 sequence: CSASRSSGLTDTQYF. DNA for the CDR3: TGCAGTGCTAGTCGCTCTAGCGGGCTGACAGATACGCAGTATTTT.

The V gene is TRBV20-1, the J gene TRBJ2-1, with a weak D call TRBD1 (5 bases). The CDR3 is 15 residues long. Germline V lookup: CDR1 DFQATT, CDR2 SNEGSKA (reference sequence). Trimming shortened V by 3 bases and J by 4 bases, and 16 bases separated the two germline ends. The CDR3 region has the DNA TGCAGTGCTAGGGGGCTAGACCGAAGGTACAATGAGCAGTTCTTC. Amino acid sequence: CSARGLDRRYNEQFF.

The table lists this clonotype with a few counts. The chain has TRBV7-8 and TRBJ2-5; 10 bases are a match to TRBD1. The CDR3 length is 17 residues. V trimming: 1 base; J trimming: 4 bases; junction bases outside the gene matches: 9. Germline V CDR1 and CDR2: SGHVS, FQNEAQ. This CDR3 is CASSLESGTGVSETQYF. The CDR3 DNA reads TGTGCCAGCAGCTTAGAATCAGGGACAGGGGTCTCAGAGACCCAGTACTTC.

This clonotype was picked up many times. This chain joins TRBV6-5 and TRBJ2-5, with D hard to call. The V gene's germline CDR1 is MNHEY and CDR2 SVGAGI. With 3 bases removed from V and 2 bases from J, the gap between germline ends came to 7 bases. This CDR3 contains 13 residues. The CDR3 here is CASSYFEQETQYF. The CDR3 coding sequence is TGTGCCAGCAGTTATTTCGAACAAGAGACCCAGTACTTC.

This clonotype was seen repeatedly, ten times or more. The chain employs TRBV6-2 or TRBV6-3 and TRBJ1-2; no definite D call. The CDR3 has 12 amino acids. V dropped 7 bases and J dropped 5 bases, with 11 bases sitting between them. Germline CDR1 is MNHEY and CDR2 is SVGEGT. The DNA of the CDR3 is TGTGCCAGCACCTATAGGAGTTATGGCTACACCTTC. Residues: CASTYRSYGYTF.

This rearrangement joins TRBV4-1 to TRBJ2-3, with a tentative D call TRBD1 (5 bases). CDR1 MGHRA and CDR2 YSYEKL come from the germline V gene. This CDR3 has 21 amino acids. V lost 6 bases and J lost 4, with 35 bases in between. The CDR3 loop reads CASRSTEPSKSTQEPPDTQYF. In nucleotides, the CDR3 is TGCGCCAGCAGGTCAACTGAACCTTCAAAGTCAACACAGGAGCCCCCAGATACGCAGTATTTT.

In this sample, this clonotype turned up many times. This CDR3 reads CASSLGPNGGISDTQYF. DNA of the CDR3: TGTGCCAGCAGCTTGGGCCCGAACGGGGGGATATCAGATACGCAGTATTTT. The chain links TRBV5-6 to TRBJ2-3, with 7 bases that match TRBD2. The germline gives CDR1 SGHDT, CDR2 YYEEEE. CDR3 length: 17 amino acids. V lost 0 bases, J lost 4 bases, and 11 bases stayed unmatched.

This clonotype was seen a few times. The rearrangement joins TRBV5-6 to TRBJ2-2, with D hard to call. Germline V CDR1 and CDR2: SGHDT, YYEEEE. The CDR3 totals 14 residues. Deletions cut 3 bases from V and 0 bases from J, with 6 bases between. CDR3 DNA: TGTGCCAGCAGCTCGTACTCGAACACCGGGGAGCTGTTTTTT. Translation: CASSSYSNTGELFF.

The chain carries TRBV5-1 and TRBJ2-3; D possibly corresponds to TRBD1 (6 bases). The germline V gene has CDR1 SGHRS and CDR2 YFSETQ. The CDR3 consists of 14 residues. V lost 4 bases to trimming and J lost 5 bases, with 14 bases between them. The CDR3 reads CASSVLQGQDTQYF. DNA for the CDR3: TGCGCCAGCAGCGTTTTACAGGGACAAGATACGCAGTATTTT. The full variable domain, with the rest looked up from reference TRBV5-1 and TRBJ2-3, is KAGVTQTPRYLIKTRGQQVTLSCSPISGHRSVSWYQQTPGQGLQFLFEYFSETQRNKGNFPGRFSGRQFSNSRSEMNVSTLELGDSALYLCASSVLQGQDTQYFGPGTRLTVL.

The chain links TRBV30 to TRBJ2-1; no firm D call. This CDR3 region has 14 residues. CDR1 GTSNPN and CDR2 SVGIG come from the germline V gene (reference sequence). Trimming cost V 3 bases and J 5 bases, with 14 bases left between them. The CDR3 here is CAWSRTAVDNEQFF. Written as DNA, the CDR3 is TGTGCCTGGAGCAGGACGGCGGTAGACAATGAGCAGTTCTTC.

This clonotype was picked up many times. The chain employs TRBV12-3 or TRBV12-4 and TRBJ2-3, with no clear D. This CDR3 region has 11 residues. Trimming left V 2 bases short and J 9 bases short, with 6 bases between. The CDR3 loop is CASSLSGTQYF. The CDR3 bases are TGTGCCAGCAGTTTATCGGGCACGCAGTATTTT.

CDR3: CASPQGVGYTF. The CDR3, as DNA: TGTGCCAGCCCACAGGGGGTTGGCTACACCTTC. This rearrangement joins TRBV12-3 or TRBV12-4 to TRBJ1-2; 8 bases are a match to TRBD1. This CDR3 is 11 amino acids long. Trimming removed 8 bases from V and 7 bases from J; junction bases left unmatched: 3.

Ten or more counts support this clonotype. This chain uses TRBV5-1 with TRBJ2-5; 7 nucleotides align to TRBD1. The CDR3 loop spans 13 amino acids. V lost 6 bases to trimming and J lost 2 bases; unmatched junction nucleotides: 4. Germline CDR1 SGHRS, CDR2 YFSETQ. This CDR3 is CASMDRIQETQYF. For the CDR3, the DNA is TGCGCCAGCATGGACAGGATTCAAGAGACCCAGTACTTC. Together with reference TRBV5-1 and TRBJ2-5, the CDR3 gives the full variable domain: KAGVTQTPRYLIKTRGQQVTLSCSPISGHRSVSWYQQTPGQGLQFLFEYFSETQRNKGNFPGRFSGRQFSNSRSEMNVSTLELGDSALYLCASMDRIQETQYFGPGTRLLVL.